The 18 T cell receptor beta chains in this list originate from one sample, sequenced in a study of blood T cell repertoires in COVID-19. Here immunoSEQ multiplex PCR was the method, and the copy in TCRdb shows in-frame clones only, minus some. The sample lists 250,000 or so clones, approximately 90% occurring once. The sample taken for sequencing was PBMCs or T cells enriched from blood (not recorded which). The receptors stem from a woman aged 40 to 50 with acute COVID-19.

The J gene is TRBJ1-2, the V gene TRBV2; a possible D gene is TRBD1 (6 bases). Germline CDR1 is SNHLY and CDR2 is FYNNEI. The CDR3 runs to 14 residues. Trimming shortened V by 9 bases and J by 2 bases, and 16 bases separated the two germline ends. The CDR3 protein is CASLQQGINYGYTF. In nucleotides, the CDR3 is TGTGCCAGTCTACAACAGGGTATAAACTATGGCTACACCTTC.

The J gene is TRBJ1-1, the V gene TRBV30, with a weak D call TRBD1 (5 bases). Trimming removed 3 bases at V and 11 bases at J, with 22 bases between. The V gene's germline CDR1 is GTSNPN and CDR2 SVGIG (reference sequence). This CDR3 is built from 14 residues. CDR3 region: CAWRGRGNLYGAFF. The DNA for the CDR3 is TGTGCCTGGAGGGGGAGGGGAAACCTCTATGGTGCTTTCTTT.

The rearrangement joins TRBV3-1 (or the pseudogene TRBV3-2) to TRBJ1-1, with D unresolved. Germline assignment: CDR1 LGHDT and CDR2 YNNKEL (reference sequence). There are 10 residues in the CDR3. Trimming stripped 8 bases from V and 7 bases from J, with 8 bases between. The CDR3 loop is CASAGVEAFF. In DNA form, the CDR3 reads TGTGCCAGCGCCGGGGTTGAAGCTTTCTTT.

The CDR3 DNA is TGTGCCAGCAGTCCACTCACCGGGACTAGCGGCACTAAAGAGACCCAGTACTTC. Its protein is CASSPLTGTSGTKETQYF. This chain links TRBV27 with TRBJ2-5; 11 bases line up with TRBD2. CDR1 is MNHEY, CDR2 SMNVEV, per germline (reference sequence). Unmatched junction bases numbered 14, after V lost 5 bases and J lost 3 bases. This CDR3 has 18 residues.

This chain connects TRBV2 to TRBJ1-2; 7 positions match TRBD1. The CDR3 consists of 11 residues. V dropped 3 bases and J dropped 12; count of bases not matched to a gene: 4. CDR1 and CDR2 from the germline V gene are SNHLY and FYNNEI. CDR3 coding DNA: TGTGCCAGCAGTGAGAGGGGGCGGCACACCTTC. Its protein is CASSERGRHTF.

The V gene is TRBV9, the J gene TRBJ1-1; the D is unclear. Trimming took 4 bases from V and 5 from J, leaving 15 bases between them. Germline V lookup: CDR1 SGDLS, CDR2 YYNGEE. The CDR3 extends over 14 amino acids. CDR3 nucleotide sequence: TGTGCCAGCAGCTCCCGCGGAGGGAGAACTGAAGCTTTCTTT. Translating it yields CASSSRGGRTEAFF.

The CDR3 coding sequence is TGTGCCAGCAGCCGCAGGGACAGTGCTTCACCCCTCCACTTT. It specifies CASSRRDSASPLHF. The genes are TRBV3-1 (or the pseudogene TRBV3-2) and TRBJ1-6; 7 nucleotides match TRBD1. Germline V CDR1 and CDR2: LGHDT, YNNKEL (reference sequence). Trimming cost V 4 bases and J 9 bases; bases outside gene matches: 6. The CDR3 totals 14 residues.

The CDR3 loop reads CATSDTGVSGTQHF. CDR3 DNA sequence: TGTGCCACCAGTGATACAGGGGTGTCGGGGACCCAGCATTTT. The V call is TRBV24-1, the J call TRBJ1-5; 7 bases match TRBD1. Germline V gives CDR1 KGHDR, CDR2 SFDVKD. The CDR3 runs 14 residues. J lost 11 bases, V lost 3 bases, and 9 bases had no gene match.

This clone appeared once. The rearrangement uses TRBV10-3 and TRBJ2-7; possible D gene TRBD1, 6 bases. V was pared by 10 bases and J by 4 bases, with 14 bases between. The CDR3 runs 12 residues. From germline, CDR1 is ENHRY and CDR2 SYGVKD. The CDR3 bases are TGTGCCACCGGGAACAGGGCGTACGAGCAGTACGTC. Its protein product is CATGNRAYEQYV.

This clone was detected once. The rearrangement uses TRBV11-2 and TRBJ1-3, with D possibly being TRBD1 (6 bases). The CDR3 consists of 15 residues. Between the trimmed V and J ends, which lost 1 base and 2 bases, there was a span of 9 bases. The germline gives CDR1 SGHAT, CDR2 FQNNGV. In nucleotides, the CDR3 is TGTGCCAGCAGCTTAGGGGGGACACCTGGAAACACCATATATTTT. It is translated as CASSLGGTPGNTIYF.

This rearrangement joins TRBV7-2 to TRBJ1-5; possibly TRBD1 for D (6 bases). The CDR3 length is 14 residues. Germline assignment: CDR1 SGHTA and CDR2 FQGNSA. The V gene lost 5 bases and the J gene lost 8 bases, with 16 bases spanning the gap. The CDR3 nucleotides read TGTGCCAGCAGCGAACAGGGTCCGGTGGAGCCCCAGCATTTT. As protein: CASSEQGPVEPQHF.

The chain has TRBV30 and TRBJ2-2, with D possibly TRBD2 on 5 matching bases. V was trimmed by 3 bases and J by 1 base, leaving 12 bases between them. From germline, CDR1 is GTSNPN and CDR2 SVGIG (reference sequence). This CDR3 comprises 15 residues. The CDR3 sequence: CAWRRAGLNTGELFF. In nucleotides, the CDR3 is TGTGCCTGGAGGAGGGCGGGCCTGAACACCGGGGAGCTGTTTTTT.

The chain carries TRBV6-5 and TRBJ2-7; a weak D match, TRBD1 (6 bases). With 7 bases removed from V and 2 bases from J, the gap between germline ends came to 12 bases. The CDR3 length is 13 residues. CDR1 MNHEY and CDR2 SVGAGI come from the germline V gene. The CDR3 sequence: CASTPRDTYEQYV. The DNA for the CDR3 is TGTGCCAGCACCCCAAGGGACACCTACGAGCAGTACGTC.

CDR3 bases: TGCGCCAGCAGCTTGACAGACACTGAAGCTTTCTTT. As protein: CASSLTDTEAFF. V usage is TRBV5-1 and J usage is TRBJ1-1; no clear D gene. The CDR3 runs to 12 residues. Trimming shortened V by 1 base and J by 3 bases, and 4 bases separated the two germline ends. The germline V gene encodes CDR1 SGHRS and CDR2 YFSETQ.

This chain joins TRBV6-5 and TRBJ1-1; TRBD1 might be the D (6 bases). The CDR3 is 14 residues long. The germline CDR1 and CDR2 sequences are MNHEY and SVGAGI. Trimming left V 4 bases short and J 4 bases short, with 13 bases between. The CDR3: CASSSFTGRTEAFF. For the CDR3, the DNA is TGTGCCAGCAGTTCGTTTACAGGGCGCACTGAAGCTTTCTTT.

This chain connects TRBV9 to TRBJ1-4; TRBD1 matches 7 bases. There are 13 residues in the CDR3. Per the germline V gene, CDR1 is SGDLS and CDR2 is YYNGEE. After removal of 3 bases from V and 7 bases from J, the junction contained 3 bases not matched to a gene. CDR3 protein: CASSATGSEKLFF. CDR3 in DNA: TGTGCCAGCAGCGCGACAGGGAGTGAAAAACTGTTTTTT.

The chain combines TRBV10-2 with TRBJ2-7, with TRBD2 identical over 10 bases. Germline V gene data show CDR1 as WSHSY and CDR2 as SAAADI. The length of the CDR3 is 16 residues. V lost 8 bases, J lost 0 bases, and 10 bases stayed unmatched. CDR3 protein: CASRGLAGATSYEQYV. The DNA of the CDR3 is TGCGCCAGCCGAGGGCTAGCGGGAGCGACCTCCTACGAGCAGTACGTC.

In DNA, the CDR3 is TGTGCCAGCAGCGTAACCCAGGGATTCGGGGAGCTGTTTTTT. Translating gives CASSVTQGFGELFF. The chain combines TRBV9 with TRBJ2-2; a weak D match, TRBD1 (5 bases). CDR1 SGDLS and CDR2 YYNGEE come from the germline V gene. This CDR3 contains 14 residues. Trimming took 1 base from V and 7 from J, leaving 11 bases between them.